The clone carrying this TCR beta chain was seen at least ten times. Its specificity is unknown. Graves' hyperthyroidism was deemed stable given no ophthalmopathy progression within 18 months. Hyperthyroidism in the patients, aged 18 to 65, was newly diagnosed and under 2 months in duration. Diagnoses were established using clinical symptoms, serum thyroxine and TRAb, thyroid ultrasound and orbital computed tomography. Researchers took RNA transcripts and amplified the TCR beta CDR3 regions from them. Primed by the HTBI set, a first-round RT-PCR was run on the TCR CDR3. TCRdb reanalysed the multiplex PCR reads using MiXCR and keeps one entry per CDR3 protein. Among some 770,000 distinct CDR3 sequences, 16% were seen once, and the ten largest hold approximately 8.4%. This specimen belongs to a study of T cells in Graves' hyperthyroidism and ophthalmopathy. General study points: Model predictions of ophthalmopathy came a median approximately 6 months before onset.

J gave up 8 bases and V 3 bases, and 3 bases lay outside the gene matches. Germline V gene data show CDR1 as LGHDT and CDR2 as YNNKEL (reference sequence). The CDR3 contains 15 residues. Sequenced material: blood. The chain combines TRBV3-1 with TRBJ2-1; 14 bases align to TRBD2. The receptor comes from a man aged 18 to 30 with Graves' hyperthyroidism. The CDR3 nucleotides read TGTGCCAGCAGCCAGGGACTAGCGGGAGTTTATGAGCAGTTCTTC. Its protein product is CASSQGLAGVYEQFF.